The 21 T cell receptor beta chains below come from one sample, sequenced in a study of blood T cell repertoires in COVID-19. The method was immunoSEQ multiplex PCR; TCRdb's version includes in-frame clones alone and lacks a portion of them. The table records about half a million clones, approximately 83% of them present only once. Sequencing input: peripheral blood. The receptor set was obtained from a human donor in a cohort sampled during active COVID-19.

This chain's CDR3 is CASSYEDRVRPQHF. As DNA, the CDR3 is TGTGCCAGCAGTTACGAGGACAGGGTAAGGCCCCAGCATTTT. V gene TRBV6-2 or TRBV6-3 combines with J gene TRBJ1-5; 8 bases map to TRBD1. V trimming: 2 bases; J trimming: 9 bases; junction bases outside the gene matches: 6. The CDR3 contains 14 residues. Germline assignment: CDR1 MNHEY and CDR2 SVGEGT.

The CDR3, as DNA: TGTGCCAGCAGTGAGGGACAGGGGGTAAGCTATGGCTACACCTTC. Protein sequence: CASSEGQGVSYGYTF. The rearrangement links TRBV25-1 to TRBJ1-2, with 11 bases identical to TRBD1. CDR1 and CDR2 (germline): MGHDK, SYGVNS. The CDR3 contains 15 residues. After removal of 3 bases from V and 4 bases from J, the junction contained 4 bases not matched to a gene.

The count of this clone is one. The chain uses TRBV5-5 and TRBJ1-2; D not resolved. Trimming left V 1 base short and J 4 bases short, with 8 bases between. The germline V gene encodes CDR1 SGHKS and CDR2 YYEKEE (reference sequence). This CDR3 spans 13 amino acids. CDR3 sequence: CASSLSGVYGYTF. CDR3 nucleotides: TGTGCCAGCAGCTTGTCCGGAGTCTATGGCTACACCTTC. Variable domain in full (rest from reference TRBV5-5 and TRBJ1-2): DAGVTQSPTHLIKTRGQQVTLRCSPISGHKSVSWYQQVLGQGPQFIFQYYEKEERGRGNFPDRFSARQFPNYSSELNVNALLLGDSALYLCASSLSGVYGYTFGSGTRLTVV.

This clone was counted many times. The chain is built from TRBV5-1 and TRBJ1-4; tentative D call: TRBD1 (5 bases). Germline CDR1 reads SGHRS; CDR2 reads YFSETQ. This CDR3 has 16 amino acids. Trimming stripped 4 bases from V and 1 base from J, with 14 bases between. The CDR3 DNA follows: TGCGCCAGCAGCCCCGCCCCTCAGGGAACTAATGAAAAACTGTTTTTT. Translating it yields CASSPAPQGTNEKLFF.

DNA for the CDR3: TGTGCCAGCAGCGTTTCAGGGGGGAATTCACCCCTCCACTTT. Translation: CASSVSGGNSPLHF. The chain links TRBV9 to TRBJ1-6; 7 positions match TRBD1. Germline V gene lookup returns CDR1 SGDLS and CDR2 YYNGEE. The CDR3 spans 14 residues. V dropped 2 bases and J dropped 7; count of bases not matched to a gene: 3.

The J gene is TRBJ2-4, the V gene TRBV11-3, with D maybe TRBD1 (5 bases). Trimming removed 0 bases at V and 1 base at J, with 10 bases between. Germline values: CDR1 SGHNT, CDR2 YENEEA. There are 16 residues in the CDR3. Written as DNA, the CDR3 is TGTGCCAGCAGCTTAGAAGGGGCCGGGGCCAAAAACATTCAGTACTTC. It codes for CASSLEGAGAKNIQYF.

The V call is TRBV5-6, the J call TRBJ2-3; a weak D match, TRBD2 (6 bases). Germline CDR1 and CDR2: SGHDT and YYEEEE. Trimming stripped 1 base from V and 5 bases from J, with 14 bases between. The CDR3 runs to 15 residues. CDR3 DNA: TGTGCCAGCAGCTTGCGCCGGACCGGGGGAGATACGCAGTATTTT. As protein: CASSLRRTGGDTQYF.

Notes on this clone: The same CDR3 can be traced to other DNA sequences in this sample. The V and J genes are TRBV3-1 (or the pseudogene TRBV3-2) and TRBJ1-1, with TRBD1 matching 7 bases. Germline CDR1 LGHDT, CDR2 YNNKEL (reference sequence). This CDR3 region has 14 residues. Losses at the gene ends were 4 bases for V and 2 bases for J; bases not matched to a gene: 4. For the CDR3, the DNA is TGTGCCAGCAGCCCACGACAGGGAAACACTGAAGCTTTCTTT. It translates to CASSPRQGNTEAFF.

In DNA, the CDR3 is TGTGCCAGCAGCCCCGGGACAGGGGGCGCCTACGAGCAGTACTTC. It codes for CASSPGTGGAYEQYF. V gene TRBV5-6 combines with J gene TRBJ2-7; 12 positions match TRBD1. Per germline, CDR1 SGHDT and CDR2 YYEEEE. J was trimmed by 2 bases and V by 4 bases; bases with no gene match: 4. CDR3 length: 15 residues.

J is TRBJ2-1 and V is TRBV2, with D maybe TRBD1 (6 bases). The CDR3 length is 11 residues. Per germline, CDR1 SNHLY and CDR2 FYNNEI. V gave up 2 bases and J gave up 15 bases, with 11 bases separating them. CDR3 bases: TGTGCCAGCAGTGAACTACAGGGCGGGTTCTTC. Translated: CASSELQGGFF.

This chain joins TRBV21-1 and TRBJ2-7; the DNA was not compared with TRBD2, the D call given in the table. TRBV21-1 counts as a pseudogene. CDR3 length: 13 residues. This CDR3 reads CATPTSGTSEQYF. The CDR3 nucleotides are TGTGCCACCCCGACTAGCGGGACGAGTGAGCAGTACTTC.

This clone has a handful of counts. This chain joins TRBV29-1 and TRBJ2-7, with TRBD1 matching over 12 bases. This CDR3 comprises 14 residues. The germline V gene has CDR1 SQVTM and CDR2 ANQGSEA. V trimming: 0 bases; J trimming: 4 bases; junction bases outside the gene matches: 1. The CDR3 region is CSVEEGQGAYEQYF. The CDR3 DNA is TGCAGCGTTGAAGAGGGACAGGGGGCTTACGAGCAGTACTTC.

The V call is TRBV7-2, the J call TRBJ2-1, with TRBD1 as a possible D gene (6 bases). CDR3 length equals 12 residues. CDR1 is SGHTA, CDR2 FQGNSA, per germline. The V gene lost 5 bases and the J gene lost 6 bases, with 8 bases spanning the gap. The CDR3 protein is CASSTRGNEQFF. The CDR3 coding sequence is TGTGCCAGCAGCACCAGGGGCAATGAGCAGTTCTTC.

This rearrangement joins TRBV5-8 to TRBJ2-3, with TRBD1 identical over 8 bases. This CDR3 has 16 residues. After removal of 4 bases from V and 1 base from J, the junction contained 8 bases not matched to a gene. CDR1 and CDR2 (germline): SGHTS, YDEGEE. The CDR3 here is CASSRYGTGGTDTQYF. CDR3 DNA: TGTGCCAGCAGCCGCTACGGGACAGGTGGCACAGATACGCAGTATTTT.

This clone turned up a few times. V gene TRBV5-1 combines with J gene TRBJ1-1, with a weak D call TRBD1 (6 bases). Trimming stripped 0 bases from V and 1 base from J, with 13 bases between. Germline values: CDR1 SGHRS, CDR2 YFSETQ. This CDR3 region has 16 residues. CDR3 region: CASSLEGGMRNTEAFF. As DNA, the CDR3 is TGCGCCAGCAGCTTGGAAGGGGGAATGAGGAACACTGAAGCTTTCTTT.

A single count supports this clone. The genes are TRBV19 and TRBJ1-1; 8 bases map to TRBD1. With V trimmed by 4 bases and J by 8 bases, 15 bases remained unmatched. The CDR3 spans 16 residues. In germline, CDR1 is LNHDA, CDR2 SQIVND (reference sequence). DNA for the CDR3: TGTGCCAGTAGTACTCGACAGGGGTTACTTCTTGCAGAAGCTTTCTTT. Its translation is CASSTRQGLLLAEAFF.

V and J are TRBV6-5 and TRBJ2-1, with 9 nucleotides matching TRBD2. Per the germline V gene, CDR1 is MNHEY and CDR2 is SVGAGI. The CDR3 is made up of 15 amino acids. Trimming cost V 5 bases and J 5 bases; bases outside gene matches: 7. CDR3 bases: TGTGCCAGCAGTACGACTAGCGGCACTCACAATGAGCAGTTCTTC. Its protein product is CASSTTSGTHNEQFF.

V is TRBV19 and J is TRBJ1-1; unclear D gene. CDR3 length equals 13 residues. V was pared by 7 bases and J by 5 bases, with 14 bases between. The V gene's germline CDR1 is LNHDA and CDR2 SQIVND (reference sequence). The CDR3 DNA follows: TGTGCCAGTAATCGGGAAAGGCGAACTGAAGCTTTCTTT. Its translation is CASNRERRTEAFF.

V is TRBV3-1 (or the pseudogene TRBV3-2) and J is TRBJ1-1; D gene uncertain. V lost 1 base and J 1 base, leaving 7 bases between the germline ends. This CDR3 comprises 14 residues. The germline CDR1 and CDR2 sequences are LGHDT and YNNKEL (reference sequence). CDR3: CASSQGYGNTEAFF. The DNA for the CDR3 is TGTGCCAGCAGCCAAGGTTACGGGAACACTGAAGCTTTCTTT.

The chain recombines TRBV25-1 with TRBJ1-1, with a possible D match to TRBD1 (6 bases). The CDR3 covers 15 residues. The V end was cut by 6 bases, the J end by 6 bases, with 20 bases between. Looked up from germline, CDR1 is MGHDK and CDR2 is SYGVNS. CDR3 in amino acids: CASRDNTGIQSEAFF. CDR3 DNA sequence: TGTGCCAGCAGAGACAATACAGGGATCCAATCTGAAGCTTTCTTT.

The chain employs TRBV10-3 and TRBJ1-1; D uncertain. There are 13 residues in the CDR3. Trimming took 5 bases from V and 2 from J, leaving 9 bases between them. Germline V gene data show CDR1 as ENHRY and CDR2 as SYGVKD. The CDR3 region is CAISIRDNTEAFF. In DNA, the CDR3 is TGTGCCATCAGTATCCGGGATAACACTGAAGCTTTCTTT.